These T cell receptor beta chains were read from a single sample in a study of T cell clonotyping in hematopoietic cell transplantation. TCRdb keeps only in-frame clones here, not all; method: immunoSEQ multiplex PCR. The sample lists 45,000 to 60,000 clones; 85% to 90% were seen once. The sequences come from peripheral blood mononuclear cells, collected before stem cell transplant. The receptor set was obtained from a man between 60 and 75 years old with biphenotypic leukemia. Some clones in this sample may be carry-over from other donors' samples. Both conserved end residues are part of each CDR3. The D gene is left open where the match is weak. Expanded clones are given a class, and other clones once, few, many or no size at all.

clone_size d_call j_call v_call cdr3_aa cdr3_nt
once . TRBJ1-4 TRBV5-6 CASSLAWVDVEKLFF TGTGCCAGCAGCCTGGCTTGGGTTGACGTAGAAAAACTGTTTTTT
once TRBD2 TRBJ2-3 TRBV9 CASSGRAPLGDTQYF TGTGCCAGCAGTGGGAGGGCCCCTCTGGGAGATACGCAGTATTTT
. . TRBJ1-1 TRBV5-1 CASSSLDRLNTEAFF TGCGCCAGCAGCTCCCTGGACAGATTGAACACTGAAGCTTTCTTT
. . TRBJ2-7 TRBV7-3 CASSLGSGYEQYF TGTGCCAGCAGCTTAGGGTCGGGATACGAGCAGTACTTC
. TRBD2 TRBJ2-3 TRBV11-1 CASSYGTSADTQYF TGTGCCAGCAGCTATGGGACTAGCGCAGATACGCAGTATTTT
. . TRBJ2-7 TRBV29-1 CSFKTGGPSYEQYF TGCAGCTTTAAAACGGGTGGTCCGAGCTACGAGCAGTACTTC
. . TRBJ2-3 TRBV30 CAGNKGGNTDTQYF TGTGCCGGAAATAAGGGAGGTAACACAGATACGCAGTATTTT
. . TRBJ2-2 TRBV5-1 CASSLLTRGIGELFF TGCGCCAGCAGCTTGCTAACTAGAGGGATCGGGGAGCTGTTTTTT
. . TRBJ2-7 TRBV4-1 CASSLTPSLYEQYF TGCGCCAGCAGCCTGACCCCGAGCCTTTACGAGCAGTACTTC
. TRBD2 TRBJ2-5 TRBV10-3 CAIRGLAQETQYF TGTGCCATCAGGGGACTAGCGCAAGAGACCCAGTACTTC
once . TRBJ1-5 TRBV2 CASVGGGLNQPQHF TGTGCCAGCGTTGGAGGAGGATTGAATCAGCCCCAGCATTTT
few . TRBJ2-1 TRBV18 CASSPPNENEQFF TGTGCCAGCTCACCGCCAAACGAAAATGAGCAGTTCTTC
. . TRBJ2-5 TRBV27 CASSLLGSETQYF TGTGCCAGCAGTTTATTGGGTTCGGAGACCCAGTACTTC
. . TRBJ2-7 TRBV25-1 CASSDYGHSEQYF TGTGCCAGCAGTGATTATGGACACAGCGAGCAGTACTTC
. . TRBJ1-4 TRBV15 CATSPTRLSNEKLFF TGTGCCACCAGCCCCACCAGACTCAGTAATGAAAAACTGTTTTTT
. . TRBJ2-7 TRBV18 CASSPRRAYEQYF TGTGCCAGCTCCCCTAGGAGAGCCTACGAGCAGTACTTC
. . TRBJ1-5 TRBV2 CASSLRRPPPQHF TGTGCCAGCAGCCTTAGGCGTCCGCCGCCCCAGCATTTT
. . TRBJ1-2 TRBV4-1 CASSQEAGTNYGYTF TGCGCCAGCAGCCAAGAGGCGGGGACTAACTATGGCTACACCTTC
. . TRBJ2-1 TRBV11-1 CASSAGSSKNEQFF TGTGCCAGCAGCGCCGGGTCTAGTAAGAATGAGCAGTTCTTC
. . TRBJ2-3 TRBV6-5 CASSAGRETDTQYF TGTGCCAGCAGTGCGGGTCGCGAAACAGATACGCAGTATTTT
. . TRBJ2-2 TRBV15 CATSLGRDATGELFF TGTGCCACCAGCCTAGGGCGGGACGCAACCGGGGAGCTGTTTTTT
. . TRBJ2-7 TRBV6-5 CASSYSIGGPSYEQYF TGTGCCAGCAGTTACTCGATAGGCGGGCCAAGCTACGAGCAGTACTTC
. . TRBJ2-7 TRBV28 CASSPAPAYEQYF TGTGCCAGCAGTCCGGCTCCGGCCTACGAGCAGTACTTC
. TRBD1 TRBJ2-5 TRBV11-2 CASSPDRAETQYF TGTGCCAGCAGCCCAGACAGGGCGGAGACCCAGTACTTC